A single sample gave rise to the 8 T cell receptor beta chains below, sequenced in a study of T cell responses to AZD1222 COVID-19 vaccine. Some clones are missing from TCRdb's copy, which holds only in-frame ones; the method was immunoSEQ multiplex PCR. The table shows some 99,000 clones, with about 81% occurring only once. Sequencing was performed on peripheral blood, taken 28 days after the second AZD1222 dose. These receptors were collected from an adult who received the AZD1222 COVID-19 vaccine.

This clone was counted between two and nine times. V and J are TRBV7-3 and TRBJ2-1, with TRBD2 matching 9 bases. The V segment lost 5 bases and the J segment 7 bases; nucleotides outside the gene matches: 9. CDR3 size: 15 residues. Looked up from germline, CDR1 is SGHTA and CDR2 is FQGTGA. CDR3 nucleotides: TGTGCCAGCAGCCCCGGACTAGCGCGAGGAAATGAGCAGTTCTTC. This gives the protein CASSPGLARGNEQFF.

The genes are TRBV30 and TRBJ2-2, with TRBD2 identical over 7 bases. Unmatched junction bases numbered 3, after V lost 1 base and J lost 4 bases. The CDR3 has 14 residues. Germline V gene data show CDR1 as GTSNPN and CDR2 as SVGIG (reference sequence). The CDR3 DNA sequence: TGTGCCTGGAGTGGGACTAGTGGCACCGGGGAGCTGTTTTTT. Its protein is CAWSGTSGTGELFF.

Here the CDR3 DNA reads TGTGCCAGCAGCTTAAGGGGACTAGTCACAATGGGGCAGTTCTTC. As protein: CASSLRGLVTMGQFF. The rearrangement joins TRBV7-9 to TRBJ2-1; TRBD2 aligns across 8 bases. V lost 2 bases to trimming and J lost 12 bases; unmatched junction nucleotides: 12. This CDR3 comprises 15 residues. Germline lookup yields CDR1 SEHNR and CDR2 FQNEAQ (reference sequence).

The CDR3 loop is CASSLRGDEKLFF. The CDR3 nucleotides are TGCGCCAGCAGCTTGAGGGGGGACGAAAAACTGTTTTTT. The chain has TRBV5-1 and TRBJ1-4; tentatively, D is TRBD1 (6 bases). The CDR3 extends over 13 amino acids. The germline gives CDR1 SGHRS, CDR2 YFSETQ. V lost 1 base, J lost 8 bases, and 9 bases lay in between.

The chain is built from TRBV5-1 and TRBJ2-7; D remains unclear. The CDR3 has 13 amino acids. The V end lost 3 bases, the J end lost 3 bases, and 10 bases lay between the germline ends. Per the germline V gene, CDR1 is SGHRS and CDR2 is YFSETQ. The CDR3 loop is CASSSDGHYEQYF. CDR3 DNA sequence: TGCGCCAGCAGCTCGGACGGGCACTACGAGCAGTACTTC.

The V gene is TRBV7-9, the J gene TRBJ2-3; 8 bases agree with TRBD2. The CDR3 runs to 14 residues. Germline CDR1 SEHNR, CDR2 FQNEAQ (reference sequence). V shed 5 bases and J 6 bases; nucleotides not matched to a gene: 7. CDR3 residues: CASSVREASDTQYF. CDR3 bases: TGTGCCAGCAGCGTGCGGGAGGCGTCGGATACGCAGTATTTT.

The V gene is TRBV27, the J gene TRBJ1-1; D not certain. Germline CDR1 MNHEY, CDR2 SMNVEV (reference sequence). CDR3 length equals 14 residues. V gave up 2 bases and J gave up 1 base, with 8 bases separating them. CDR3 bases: TGTGCCAGCAGTTTACGACGGGGGAACACTGAAGCTTTCTTT. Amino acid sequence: CASSLRRGNTEAFF.

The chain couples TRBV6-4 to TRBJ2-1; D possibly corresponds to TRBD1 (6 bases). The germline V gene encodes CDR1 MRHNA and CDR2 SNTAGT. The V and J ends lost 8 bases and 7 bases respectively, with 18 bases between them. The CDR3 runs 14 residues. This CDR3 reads CASSGVQGANEQFF. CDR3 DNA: TGTGCCAGCTCAGGGGTGCAGGGTGCGAATGAGCAGTTCTTC.